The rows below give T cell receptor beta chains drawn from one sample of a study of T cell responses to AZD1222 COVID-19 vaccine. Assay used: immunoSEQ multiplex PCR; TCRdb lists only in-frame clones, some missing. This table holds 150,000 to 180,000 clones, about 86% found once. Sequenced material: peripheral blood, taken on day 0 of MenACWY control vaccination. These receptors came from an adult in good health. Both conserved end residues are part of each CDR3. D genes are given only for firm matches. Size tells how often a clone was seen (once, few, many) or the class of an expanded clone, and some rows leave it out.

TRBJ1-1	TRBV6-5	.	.	CASKRDGVMNTEAFF	TGTGCCAGCAAACGCGACGGCGTGATGAACACTGAAGCTTTCTTT
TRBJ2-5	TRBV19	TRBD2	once	CASSSRQGLAGGAQYF	TGTGCCAGTAGTTCAAGGCAGGGACTAGCGGGAGGGGCCCAGTACTTC
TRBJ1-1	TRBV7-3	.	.	CASSLTGNTEAFF	TGTGCCAGCAGCTTAACAGGGAACACTGAAGCTTTCTTT
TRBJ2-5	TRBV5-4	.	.	CASTVAAQETQYF	TGTGCCAGCACGGTAGCGGCCCAAGAGACCCAGTACTTC
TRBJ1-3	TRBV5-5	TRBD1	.	CASSSGDRGNTIYF	TGTGCCAGCAGCTCCGGGGACAGGGGAAACACCATATATTTT
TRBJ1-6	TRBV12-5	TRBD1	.	CASGLALDRVSYNSPLHF	TGTGCTAGTGGTTTGGCCCTGGACAGGGTCTCCTATAATTCACCCCTCCACTTT
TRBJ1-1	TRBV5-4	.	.	CASSLVTGTEAFF	TGTGCCAGCAGCTTGGTCACGGGCACTGAAGCTTTCTTT
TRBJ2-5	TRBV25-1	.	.	CASSAWDPQETQYF	TGTGCCAGCAGTGCCTGGGACCCACAAGAGACCCAGTACTTC
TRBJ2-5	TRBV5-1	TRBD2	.	CASSFPSGAQETQYF	TGCGCCAGCAGCTTCCCTAGCGGGGCCCAAGAGACCCAGTACTTC
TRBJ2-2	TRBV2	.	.	CASTYSPGELFF	TGTGCCAGCACTTACAGCCCCGGGGAGCTGTTTTTT
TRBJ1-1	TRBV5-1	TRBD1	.	CASSLMEGQGLITEAFF	TGCGCCAGCAGCTTGATGGAGGGACAGGGACTGATTACTGAAGCTTTCTTT
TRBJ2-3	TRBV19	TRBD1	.	CASSIWTGGSDTQYF	TGTGCCAGTAGTATCTGGACAGGGGGCTCAGATACGCAGTATTTT
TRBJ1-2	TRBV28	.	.	CASSLSWTSYGYTF	TGTGCCAGCAGTTTATCCTGGACTAGCTATGGCTACACCTTC
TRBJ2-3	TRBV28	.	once	CASSWDSTKTDTQYF	TGTGCCAGCAGCTGGGACTCAACTAAGACAGATACGCAGTATTTT
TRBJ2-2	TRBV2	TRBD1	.	CARGDRAGELFF	TGTGCCAGGGGGGACAGGGCCGGGGAGCTGTTTTTT
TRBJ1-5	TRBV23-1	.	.	CASSRREGNQPQHF	TGCGCCAGCAGTCGCAGGGAGGGCAATCAGCCCCAGCATTTT
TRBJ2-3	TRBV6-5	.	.	CASSMLSFSTDTQYF	TGTGCCAGCAGCATGTTGTCTTTTAGCACAGATACGCAGTATTTT
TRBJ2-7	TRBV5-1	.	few	CASSLFQQGYEQYF	TGCGCCAGCAGCTTGTTTCAGCAGGGCTACGAGCAGTACTTC
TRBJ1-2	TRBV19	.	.	CASSRGDRGGYTF	TGTGCCAGTAGTCGTGGGGATCGGGGTGGCTACACCTTC
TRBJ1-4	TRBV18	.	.	CASSPPPGAWANEKLFF	TGTGCCAGCTCACCACCCCCAGGGGCCTGGGCTAATGAAAAACTGTTTTTT
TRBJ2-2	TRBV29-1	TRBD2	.	CSVGAGVNTGELFF	TGCAGCGTTGGTGCGGGGGTAAACACCGGGGAGCTGTTTTTT
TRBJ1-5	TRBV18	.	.	CASSSQRTVNQPQHF	TGTGCCAGCTCTTCCCAAAGGACAGTTAATCAGCCCCAGCATTTT
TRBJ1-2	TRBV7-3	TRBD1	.	CASSFTGGSGGYTF	TGTGCCAGCAGCTTCACAGGGGGGTCGGGTGGCTACACCTTC
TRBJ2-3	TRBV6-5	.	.	CANSDENTDTQYF	TGTGCCAACTCTGACGAGAACACAGATACGCAGTATTTT
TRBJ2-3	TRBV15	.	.	CATSRDFDTQYF	TGTGCCACCAGCAGAGATTTTGATACGCAGTATTTT
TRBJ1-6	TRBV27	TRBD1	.	CASKATGDHSPLHF	TGTGCCAGCAAAGCGACAGGGGATCATTCACCCCTCCACTTT
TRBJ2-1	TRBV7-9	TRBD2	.	CASSLSLAGAHNEQFF	TGTGCCAGCAGCTTGTCACTAGCGGGAGCCCACAATGAGCAGTTCTTC
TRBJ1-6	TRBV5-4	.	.	CAMGDALNNSPLHF	TGTGCCATGGGGGACGCCCTGAATAATTCACCCCTCCACTTT
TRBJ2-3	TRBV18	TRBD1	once	CASSRQGQSTDTQYF	TGTGCCAGCTCACGACAGGGTCAGAGCACAGATACGCAGTATTTT
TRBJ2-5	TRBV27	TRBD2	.	CASSFSPPSGDPGSSQYF	TGTGCCAGCAGTTTTTCACCCCCTAGCGGAGACCCAGGGTCTTCCCAGTACTTC
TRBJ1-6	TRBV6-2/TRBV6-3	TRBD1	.	CASSKNTGANSPLHF	TGTGCCAGCAGCAAAAATACAGGGGCCAATTCACCCCTCCACTTT
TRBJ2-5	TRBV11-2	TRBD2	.	CASSSVTSGDETQYF	TGTGCCAGCAGCTCCGTCACTAGCGGGGACGAGACCCAGTACTTC
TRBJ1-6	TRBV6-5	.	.	CASGVNSPLHF	TGTGCCAGCGGGGTCAATTCACCCCTCCACTTT
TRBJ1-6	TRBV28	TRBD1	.	CASSLTGGPYNSPLHF	TGTGCCAGCAGTTTGACAGGGGGCCCCTATAATTCACCCCTCCACTTT
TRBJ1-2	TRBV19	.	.	CASSNGKGRSTGGYTF	TGTGCCAGTAGTAACGGTAAAGGCAGGTCCACCGGAGGCTACACCTTC
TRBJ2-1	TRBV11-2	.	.	CASSLEGGGHYNEQFF	TGTGCCAGCAGCTTAGAAGGCGGGGGACATTACAATGAGCAGTTCTTC